These T cell receptor beta chains were read from a single sample in a study of T cell responses to AZD1222 COVID-19 vaccine. Assay: immunoSEQ multiplex PCR; the TCRdb copy retains only in-frame clones and omits some. The sample has about 140,000 clones, about 90% seen once; the top ten hold about 5.9%. This material consisted of peripheral blood, taken on day 0 of AZD1222 vaccination. These receptors were collected from an adult in good health. CDR3s include the opening cysteine and the closing phenylalanine or tryptophan. Each record gives: CDR3 DNA, CDR3 protein, J gene, clone size, V gene, D gene. A D gene is named only where the DNA matches it firmly. Not every row has a clone size; where given, it reads once, few, many or a size class.

DNA: TGTGCCAGCAGACCAGGGACGGCAACTAACTATGGCTACACCTTC
CDR3: CASRPGTATNYGYTF
J: TRBJ1-2
size: NA
V: TRBV28
D: NA

DNA: TGTGCCAGCAGCTTAACGGGGGAGCGGGAGTGGAATGAGCAGTTCTTC
CDR3: CASSLTGEREWNEQFF
J: TRBJ2-1
size: NA
V: TRBV7-3
D: TRBD2

DNA: TGTGCCAGCTCACCGAAGGGACAGGGGGCAGAGGGCACTGAAGCTTTCTTT
CDR3: CASSPKGQGAEGTEAFF
J: TRBJ1-1
size: NA
V: TRBV18
D: TRBD1

DNA: TGTGCCAGCAGCCCGCTGCGGACACCCGGGACAGTCTACGAGCAGTACTTC
CDR3: CASSPLRTPGTVYEQYF
J: TRBJ2-7
size: NA
V: TRBV4-2
D: TRBD1

DNA: TGTGCCAGCAGTCAGGGGTCCGAAAACACCATATATTTT
CDR3: CASSQGSENTIYF
J: TRBJ1-3
size: NA
V: TRBV6-5
D: NA

DNA: TGTGCCAGCAGCCCCGACAGGGGGTTTTACTATGGCTACACCTTC
CDR3: CASSPDRGFYYGYTF
J: TRBJ1-2
size: NA
V: TRBV6-5
D: TRBD1

DNA: TGCAGCGTTGAGGCCGGGACACTGACCGGGGAGCTGTTTTTT
CDR3: CSVEAGTLTGELFF
J: TRBJ2-2
size: NA
V: TRBV29-1
D: NA

DNA: TGCGCCAGCAGCCAACGCGCGGGACAGAAATACTATGGCTACACCTTC
CDR3: CASSQRAGQKYYGYTF
J: TRBJ1-2
size: NA
V: TRBV4-3
D: TRBD1

DNA: TGCGCCAGCAGCTGGACCGGGACAGGGAATTCGGAATCCCTCACCGGGGAGCTGTTTTTT
CDR3: CASSWTGTGNSESLTGELFF
J: TRBJ2-2
size: NA
V: TRBV5-1
D: TRBD1

DNA: TGTGCCAGCAGCCGCGGACGGGGATCCTACGAGCAGTACTTC
CDR3: CASSRGRGSYEQYF
J: TRBJ2-7
size: once
V: TRBV5-6
D: NA

DNA: TGTGCCAGCAGTTCAACAGGGGGGCAGACCCAGTACTTC
CDR3: CASSSTGGQTQYF
J: TRBJ2-5
size: once
V: TRBV6-5
D: TRBD1

DNA: TGTGCCAGCAGCTCCGGGCCGGATGAGCAGTTCTTC
CDR3: CASSSGPDEQFF
J: TRBJ2-1
size: NA
V: TRBV12-3/TRBV12-4
D: NA

DNA: TGTGCCAGCAGCCCCTCGGGGAATGGCTACACCTTC
CDR3: CASSPSGNGYTF
J: TRBJ1-2
size: NA
V: TRBV12-3/TRBV12-4
D: NA

DNA: TGTGCCAGCAGACAAACCGGGACAGGGGTCTACGAGCAGTACTTC
CDR3: CASRQTGTGVYEQYF
J: TRBJ2-7
size: NA
V: TRBV7-2
D: TRBD1

DNA: TGCGCCAGCAGTGAGCCGGCAGGGACTGGCACAGATACGCAGTATTTT
CDR3: CASSEPAGTGTDTQYF
J: TRBJ2-3
size: NA
V: TRBV10-2
D: NA

DNA: TGTGCCAGCAGTCCGACCGGGACTACTAGGTTTCCCCCAGCAGATACGCAGTATTTT
CDR3: CASSPTGTTRFPPADTQYF
J: TRBJ2-3
size: NA
V: TRBV2
D: TRBD2

DNA: TGTGCCAGCAGACAAGGGATAGGTACTAATGAAAAACTGTTTTTT
CDR3: CASRQGIGTNEKLFF
J: TRBJ1-4
size: NA
V: TRBV27
D: NA

DNA: TGTGCCAGCAGATACCCGGACAGGGGACCCTCTGCCGGGGAGCTGTTTTTT
CDR3: CASRYPDRGPSAGELFF
J: TRBJ2-2
size: NA
V: TRBV28
D: TRBD1

DNA: TGTGCCAGTAGCCGGGACAGGGGGCGGACTGAAGCTTTCTTT
CDR3: CASSRDRGRTEAFF
J: TRBJ1-1
size: once
V: TRBV19
D: TRBD1

DNA: TGTGCCAGCAGTTCCGCCTTCATTCCTTCGACGAGGCAAGTCTACAATGAGCAGTTCTTC
CDR3: CASSSAFIPSTRQVYNEQFF
J: TRBJ2-1
size: NA
V: TRBV27
D: NA

DNA: TGTGCCAGCAGCTGGGGGGGAACCAATCAGCCCCAGCATTTT
CDR3: CASSWGGTNQPQHF
J: TRBJ1-5
size: NA
V: TRBV5-5
D: NA

DNA: TGTGCCAGCAGCCCCCGACTAGCGGAGTACAATGAGCAGTTCTTC
CDR3: CASSPRLAEYNEQFF
J: TRBJ2-1
size: NA
V: TRBV3-1/TRBV3-2
D: TRBD2